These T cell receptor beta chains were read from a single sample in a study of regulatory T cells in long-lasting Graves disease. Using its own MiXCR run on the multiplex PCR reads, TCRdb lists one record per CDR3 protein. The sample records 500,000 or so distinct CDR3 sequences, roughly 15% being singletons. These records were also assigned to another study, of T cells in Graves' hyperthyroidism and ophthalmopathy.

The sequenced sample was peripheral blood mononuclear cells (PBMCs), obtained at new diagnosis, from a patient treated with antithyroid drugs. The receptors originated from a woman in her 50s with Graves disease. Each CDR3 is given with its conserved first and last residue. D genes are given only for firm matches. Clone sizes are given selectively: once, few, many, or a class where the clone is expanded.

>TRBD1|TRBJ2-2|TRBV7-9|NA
CASSRPGQLNTGELFF
TGTGCCAGCAGCCGACCGGGACAGCTGAACACCGGGGAGCTGTTTTTT
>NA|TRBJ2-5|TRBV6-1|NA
CASSTGTSKAVQETQYF
TGTGCCAGCAGTACCGGCACATCTAAGGCGGTACAAGAGACCCAGTACTTC
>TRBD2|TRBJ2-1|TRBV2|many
CASSEVGLANNEQFF
TGTGCCAGCAGTGAAGTGGGACTAGCGAACAATGAGCAGTTCTTC
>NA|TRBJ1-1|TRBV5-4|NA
CASSSPGGNTEAFF
TGTGCCAGCAGCTCGCCGGGGGGGAACACTGAAGCTTTCTTT
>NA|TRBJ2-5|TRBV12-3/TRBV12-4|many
CASSHTRDPTVRETQYF
TGTGCCAGCAGCCATACCCGGGACCCTACCGTACGGGAGACCCAGTACTTC
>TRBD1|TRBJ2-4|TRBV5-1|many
CASSLGTGANIQYF
TGCGCCAGCAGCTTGGGGACAGGGGCAAACATTCAGTACTTC
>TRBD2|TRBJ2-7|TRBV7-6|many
CASSATSGSSYEQYF
TGTGCCAGCAGCGCGACTAGCGGGAGCTCCTACGAGCAGTACTTC
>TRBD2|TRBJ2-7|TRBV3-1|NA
CASGPSGGRYEQYF
TGTGCCAGCGGGCCTAGCGGGGGGCGGTACGAGCAGTACTTC
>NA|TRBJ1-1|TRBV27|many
CASSLWRGKASNTEAFF
TGTGCCAGCAGTTTATGGAGGGGGAAGGCTTCGAACACTGAAGCTTTCTTT
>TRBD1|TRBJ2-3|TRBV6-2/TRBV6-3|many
CASSYGTGERDTQYF
TGTGCCAGCAGTTACGGGACAGGGGAGCGAGATACGCAGTATTTT
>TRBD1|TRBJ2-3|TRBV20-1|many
CSATRPGQTSTDTQYF
TGCAGTGCTACTCGGCCGGGACAGACGAGCACAGATACGCAGTATTTT
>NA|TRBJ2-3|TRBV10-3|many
CATTSSGTDTQYF
TGTGCCACCACCTCTAGCGGCACAGATACGCAGTATTTT
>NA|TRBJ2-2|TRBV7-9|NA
CASGGGGARYTGELFF
TGTGCCAGCGGAGGAGGGGGGGCGAGGTACACCGGGGAGCTGTTTTTT
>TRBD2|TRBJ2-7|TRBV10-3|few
CAISDGLSGGRQYF
TGTGCCATCAGTGACGGTTTGTCGGGGGGACGGCAGTACTTC
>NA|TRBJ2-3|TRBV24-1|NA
CAVEGAPDADTQYF
TGTGCCGTGGAGGGGGCGCCTGATGCGGATACGCAGTATTTT
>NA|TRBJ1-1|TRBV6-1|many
CASSGFGPSGTEAFF
TGTGCCAGCAGTGGGTTCGGACCCTCGGGCACTGAAGCTTTCTTT
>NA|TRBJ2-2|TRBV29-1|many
CSVVAGADNTGELFF
TGCAGCGTAGTGGCAGGGGCCGATAACACCGGGGAGCTGTTTTTT
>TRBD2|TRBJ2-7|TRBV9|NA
CASSVASSGSYEQYF
TGTGCCAGCAGCGTAGCCTCAAGCGGGAGCTACGAGCAGTACTTC
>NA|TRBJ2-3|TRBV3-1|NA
CASSPGQDYTDTQYF
TGTGCCAGCAGCCCCGGACAGGACTACACAGATACGCAGTATTTT
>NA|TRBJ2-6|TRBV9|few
CASSAGVAGANVLTF
TGTGCCAGCAGCGCAGGGGTTGCTGGGGCCAACGTCCTGACTTTC